These 21 T cell receptor beta chains share one sample of origin, sequenced in a study of siplizumab effects on memory and regulatory T cells. The repertoire was sequenced with immunoSEQ multiplex PCR; TCRdb's copy has only in-frame clones and lacks some. Here the sample spans approximately 120,000 clones, around 92% being singletons. Sequenced: Tregs sorted from blood. Receptors were obtained from a human donor in good health.

The chain recombines TRBV30 with TRBJ2-1; D unresolved. The V gene's germline CDR1 is GTSNPN and CDR2 SVGIG (reference sequence). CDR3 length: 13 residues. V lost 1 base and J lost 6, with 10 bases in between. The chain's CDR3 is CAWSAQKRNEQFF. The CDR3 region has the DNA TGTGCCTGGAGTGCCCAAAAGCGCAATGAGCAGTTCTTC.

The gene calls are TRBV6-1 and TRBJ1-2, with 9 positions matching TRBD1. Per germline, CDR1 MNHNS and CDR2 SASEGT. The V and J ends lost 0 bases and 1 base, in that order; junction bases with no gene match: 3. This CDR3 is built from 16 residues. CDR3 sequence reads: CASSEAEGQGNYGYTF. In nucleotides, the CDR3 is TGTGCCAGCAGTGAAGCGGAGGGACAGGGTAACTATGGCTACACCTTC.

The rearrangement joins TRBV19 to TRBJ1-2; tentative D call: TRBD1 (6 bases). With 2 bases removed from V and 6 bases from J, the gap between germline ends came to 10 bases. The CDR3 loop spans 13 amino acids. CDR1 is LNHDA, CDR2 SQIVND, per germline (reference sequence). The CDR3 nucleotides are TGTGCCAGTAGTATAAGACAGGTTCATGGCTACACCTTC. This codes for CASSIRQVHGYTF.

The chain employs TRBV18 and TRBJ2-7; 10 bases match TRBD2. This CDR3 has 15 amino acids. The V segment lost 5 bases and the J segment 1 base; nucleotides outside the gene matches: 5. Germline CDR1 and CDR2: KGHSH and LQKENI. The CDR3 reads CASSTGLASSYEQYF. In DNA form, the CDR3 reads TGTGCCAGCTCAACGGGACTAGCGAGTTCCTACGAGCAGTACTTC.

This sequence joins TRBV5-1 and TRBJ1-1, with a possible D match to TRBD1 (5 bases). The CDR3 has 14 amino acids. V was pared by 4 bases and J by 0 bases, with 10 bases between. CDR1 SGHRS and CDR2 YFSETQ come from the germline V gene. The CDR3 sequence: CASSGTGMNTEAFF. The DNA for the CDR3 is TGCGCCAGCAGCGGAACAGGTATGAACACTGAAGCTTTCTTT.

V gene TRBV7-3 combines with J gene TRBJ2-3; tentative D call: TRBD1 (7 bases). V lost 5 bases and J lost 5, with 14 bases in between. This CDR3 has 14 amino acids. Germline assignment: CDR1 SGHTA and CDR2 FQGTGA. The CDR3 coding sequence is TGTGCCAGCAGCCTCGGGACAGCGGGAGATACGCAGTATTTT. Protein sequence: CASSLGTAGDTQYF.

The chain couples TRBV5-1 to TRBJ2-3, with D perhaps TRBD1 (5 bases). Per germline, CDR1 SGHRS and CDR2 YFSETQ. V shed 5 bases and J shed 5 bases, with 12 bases lying between them. The CDR3 loop spans 13 amino acids. The CDR3 here is CASRRIREDTQYF. CDR3 nucleotides: TGCGCCAGCAGGCGTATCAGGGAAGATACGCAGTATTTT. The full variable domain, in which reference TRBV5-1 and TRBJ2-3 provide the parts outside the CDR3, is KAGVTQTPRYLIKTRGQQVTLSCSPISGHRSVSWYQQTPGQGLQFLFEYFSETQRNKGNFPGRFSGRQFSNSRSEMNVSTLELGDSALYLCASRRIREDTQYFGPGTRLTVL.

The chain recombines TRBV7-9 with TRBJ1-1, with D possibly TRBD1 on 5 matching bases. Trimming shortened V by 1 base and J by 3 bases, and 24 bases separated the two germline ends. Germline V gives CDR1 SEHNR, CDR2 FQNEAQ (reference sequence). CDR3 length: 19 residues. The CDR3 sequence is CASSLEERGRVLGDTEAFF. The CDR3 DNA follows: TGTGCCAGCAGCTTAGAAGAGAGGGGTCGGGTCCTAGGGGACACTGAAGCTTTCTTT.

The sample holds one count of this clone. The V and J genes are TRBV5-1 and TRBJ1-1, with 8 bases matching TRBD1. Germline loops: CDR1 SGHRS, CDR2 YFSETQ. V lost 4 bases, J lost 5 bases, and 4 bases stayed unmatched. The CDR3 spans 13 residues. CDR3 sequence reads: CASSIQGGTEAFF. The DNA for the CDR3 is TGCGCCAGCAGCATACAGGGGGGTACTGAAGCTTTCTTT.

V and J are TRBV7-2 and TRBJ2-5; no reliable D call. CDR1 and CDR2 from the germline V gene are SGHTA and FQGNSA. Trimming cost V 5 bases and J 2 bases, with 15 bases left between them. CDR3 length equals 15 residues. CDR3: CASSPGAIKQETQYF. CDR3 DNA: TGTGCCAGCAGCCCAGGAGCCATAAAACAAGAGACCCAGTACTTC.

The gene calls are TRBV5-1 and TRBJ2-7, with 13 nucleotides matching TRBD2. The CDR3 is made up of 18 amino acids. The germline V gene encodes CDR1 SGHRS and CDR2 YFSETQ. V shed 2 bases, J shed 3 bases, and the junction held 11 bases outside the gene matches. The CDR3 nucleotides are TGCGCCAGCAGCTTTGACAGAGCACTAGCGGGGGGGATCTACGAGCAGTACTTC. Amino acid sequence: CASSFDRALAGGIYEQYF.

The chain links TRBV7-2 to TRBJ1-1, with a weak D call TRBD1 (6 bases). Germline assignment: CDR1 SGHTA and CDR2 FQGNSA. This CDR3 is built from 13 residues. V was shortened by 5 bases and J by 3 bases, with 10 bases between the two germline ends. The CDR3 here is CASSQRTDTEAFF. CDR3 in DNA: TGTGCCAGCAGCCAACGGACAGACACTGAAGCTTTCTTT.

The V and J genes are TRBV7-3 and TRBJ2-7, with D perhaps being TRBD1 or TRBD2 (6 bases each). CDR1 SGHTA and CDR2 FQGTGA come from the germline V gene. The V and J ends lost 3 bases and 2 bases respectively, with 8 bases between them. The length of the CDR3 is 13 residues. The CDR3 sequence is CASSFGGPYEQYF. CDR3 nucleotide sequence: TGTGCCAGCAGCTTCGGGGGCCCCTACGAGCAGTACTTC. The full variable domain, with the rest looked up from reference TRBV7-3 and TRBJ2-7, is GAGVSQTPSNKVTEKGKYVELRCDPISGHTALYWYRQSLGQGPEFLIYFQGTGAADDSGLPNDRFFAVRPEGSVSTLKIQRTERGDSAVYLCASSFGGPYEQYFGPGTRLTVT.

V and J are TRBV11-2 and TRBJ2-5; a possible D gene is TRBD1 (5 bases). The germline CDR1 and CDR2 sequences are SGHAT and FQNNGV. V was trimmed by 4 bases and J by 2 bases, leaving 14 bases between them. CDR3 size: 15 residues. CDR3 loop: CASSSRVAVQETQYF. CDR3 nucleotide sequence: TGTGCCAGCAGCTCCAGGGTGGCTGTGCAAGAGACCCAGTACTTC.

This chain uses TRBV25-1 with TRBJ2-1, with TRBD2 as a possible D gene (6 bases). Trimming stripped 5 bases from V and 8 bases from J, with 16 bases between. Germline CDR1 and CDR2: MGHDK and SYGVNS. This CDR3 contains 14 residues. The CDR3 DNA follows: TGTGCCAGCAGTACCTTACTAGCTGGGGATGAGCAGTTCTTC. Amino acids: CASSTLLAGDEQFF. The variable domain in full, completed from reference TRBV25-1 and TRBJ2-1, reads EADIYQTPRYLVIGTGKKITLECSQTMGHDKMYWYQQDPGMELHLIHYSYGVNSTEKGDLSSESTVSRIRTEHFPLTLESARPSHTSQYLCASSTLLAGDEQFFGPGTRLTVL.

This clone was seen once. This chain uses TRBV11-1 with TRBJ1-1; D ambiguous. This CDR3 comprises 11 residues. The V gene's germline CDR1 is SGHAT and CDR2 FQDESV (reference sequence). Trimming pared 6 bases from V and 3 bases from J, leaving 5 bases between. CDR3 in amino acids: CASSVDTEAFF. The CDR3 region has the DNA TGTGCCAGCAGTGTGGACACTGAAGCTTTCTTT.

The chain recombines TRBV9 with TRBJ2-3; D remains unclear. Trimming removed 0 bases from V and 1 base from J, with 6 bases in between. The CDR3 has 14 residues. Germline V gives CDR1 SGDLS, CDR2 YYNGEE. The CDR3 DNA sequence: TGTGCCAGCAGCGTAGTCTGGGGCACAGATACGCAGTATTTT. It translates to CASSVVWGTDTQYF.

The chain combines TRBV7-9 with TRBJ1-1; a weak D match, TRBD1 (6 bases). Germline CDR1 SEHNR, CDR2 FQNEAQ (reference sequence). The length of the CDR3 is 14 residues. V dropped 2 bases and J dropped 3 bases, with 10 bases sitting between them. In DNA, the CDR3 is TGTGCCAGCAGCTTAAGCAGGGGAGACACTGAAGCTTTCTTT. This gives the protein CASSLSRGDTEAFF.

The genes are TRBV5-4 and TRBJ2-2, with D maybe TRBD2 (5 bases). CDR1 is SGHNT, CDR2 YYREEE, per germline (reference sequence). The CDR3 extends over 14 amino acids. V was cut by 6 bases and J by 3 bases, with 12 bases left in between. The CDR3 DNA reads TGTGCCAGCATGCCCGGGGTTTACACCGGGGAGCTGTTTTTT. Its translation is CASMPGVYTGELFF.

This rearrangement joins TRBV6-6 to TRBJ1-6; D perhaps matches TRBD1 (5 bases). The CDR3 is made up of 12 amino acids. Germline V gene sequence: CDR1 MNHNY, CDR2 SVGAGI (reference sequence). Trimming removed 0 bases from V and 18 bases from J, with 12 bases in between. The CDR3 region is CASSYSGTESHF. The CDR3, as DNA: TGTGCCAGCAGTTACTCAGGGACGGAGAGCCACTTT.

The chain combines TRBV10-2 with TRBJ1-1, with 7 bases that match TRBD1. The germline gives CDR1 WSHSY, CDR2 SAAADI. CDR3 length: 13 amino acids. Trimming took 11 bases from V and 3 from J; bases not matched to a gene: 9. This chain's CDR3 is CAGKQGTDTEAFF. CDR3 in DNA: TGCGCCGGCAAACAGGGGACGGACACTGAAGCTTTCTTT.